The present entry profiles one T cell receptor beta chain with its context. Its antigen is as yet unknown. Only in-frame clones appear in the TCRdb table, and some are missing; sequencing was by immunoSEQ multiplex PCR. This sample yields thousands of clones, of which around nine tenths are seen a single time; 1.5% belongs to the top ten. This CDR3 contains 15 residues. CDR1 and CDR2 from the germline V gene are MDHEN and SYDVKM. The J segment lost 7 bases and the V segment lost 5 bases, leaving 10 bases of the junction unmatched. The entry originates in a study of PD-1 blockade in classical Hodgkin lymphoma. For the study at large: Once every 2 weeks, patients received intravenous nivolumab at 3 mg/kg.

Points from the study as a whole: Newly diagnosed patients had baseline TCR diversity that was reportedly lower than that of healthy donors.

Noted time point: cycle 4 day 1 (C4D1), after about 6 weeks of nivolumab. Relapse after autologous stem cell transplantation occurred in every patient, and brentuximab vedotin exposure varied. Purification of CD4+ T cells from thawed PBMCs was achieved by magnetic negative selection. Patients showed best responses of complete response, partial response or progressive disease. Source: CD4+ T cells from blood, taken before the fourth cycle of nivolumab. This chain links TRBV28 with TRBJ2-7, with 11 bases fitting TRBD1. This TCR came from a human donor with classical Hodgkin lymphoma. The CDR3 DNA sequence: TGTGCCAGCAGTCTTGCCGGGACAGGGGGTGGAGAGCAGTACTTC. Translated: CASSLAGTGGGEQYF. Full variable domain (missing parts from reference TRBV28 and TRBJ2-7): DVKVTQSSRYLVKRTGEKVFLECVQDMDHENMFWYRQDPGLGLRLIYFSYDVKMKEKGDIPEGYSVSREKKERFSLILESASTNQTSMYLCASSLAGTGGGEQYFGPGTRLTVT.